This section outlines one T cell receptor beta chain sequence together with its context. The target antigen is unknown. This entry is derived from a study of identical twins. MiXCR, applied by TCRdb to the 5' RACE reads, yields one record per CDR3 protein. The table lists over 500,000 distinct CDR3 sequences, less than 25% of them singletons, with around 0.9% in the top ten. Study findings and constraints: Out-of-frame beta sequences exhibited a weaker degree of excess twin sharing. A partial confounding effect on zero-insertion analyses could come from invariant MAIT and iNKT cells. Insertions were fewer in abundant cord blood beta clonotypes, whereas memory repertoires showed none of this pattern.

The CDR3 is made up of 12 amino acids. V was clipped by 7 bases and J by 8 bases; unmatched bases: 6. Looked up from germline, CDR1 is SGHRS and CDR2 is YFSETQ. Another study also made use of these data, one on T cells expressing NK-cell markers. As reported in that work: CD3+CD56+NKG2C+, CD3+CD56+NKG2C- and CD3+CD56-NKG2C+ T cells, once sorted, supplied the TCR beta repertoires.

The sequenced sample consisted of CD4+ T cells sorted from blood. The sequence came from a woman aged 18-29 years in good health. The chain uses TRBV5-1 and TRBJ1-2; 9 positions agree with TRBD1. Here the CDR3 DNA reads TGCGCCAGCGGGACAGGGCCTCGGGGCTACACCTTC. Its protein product is CASGTGPRGYTF. The full variable domain, completed using reference TRBV5-1 and TRBJ1-2, is KAGVTQTPRYLIKTRGQQVTLSCSPISGHRSVSWYQQTPGQGLQFLFEYFSETQRNKGNFPGRFSGRQFSNSRSEMNVSTLELGDSALYLCASGTGPRGYTFGSGTRLTVV.